This TCR beta chain stems from a study of T-cell reconstitution after alpha-beta-depleted transplantation in children. This clonotype was recorded at least ten times. The library targeted TCRbeta and was prepared with unique molecular identifiers. TCRdb used MiXCR to reprocess the PCR reads, holding one entry per CDR3 protein. This table has about 610,000 distinct CDR3 sequences, more than 9% appearing once. The TCR was taken from a human donor who donated a stem cell graft to a child with acute myeloid leukemia. The specimen comprised PBMCs from the stem cell graft donor, sampled from the stem cell graft.

For the CDR3, the DNA is TGTGCCTCTAATGGGAGGGCAATTGAGCAGTTCTTC. It translates to CASNGRAIEQFF. The chain employs TRBV7-9 and TRBJ2-1, with 7 bases aligning to TRBD2. Germline V gene sequence: CDR1 SEHNR, CDR2 FQNEAQ (reference sequence). The CDR3 extends over 12 amino acids. J lost 9 bases, V lost 11 bases, and 10 bases had no gene match.